Below, 23 T cell receptor beta chains from the same sample are listed, as sequenced in a study of control samples from healthy donors and cancer patients. The table came from immunoSEQ multiplex PCR; TCRdb's copy has only in-frame clones and leaves some out. The sample has about 140,000 clones; 90% to 95% are singletons. Sequencing was performed on blood. These receptors all come from a man aged 35 to 55 in good health.

V usage is TRBV11-2 and J usage is TRBJ1-2, with 7 bases identical to TRBD1. This CDR3 region has 15 residues. V lost 5 bases, J lost 0 bases, and 6 bases stayed unmatched. Germline V gene data show CDR1 as SGHAT and CDR2 as FQNNGV. CDR3 loop: CASSDPTGTNYGYTF. DNA of the CDR3: TGTGCCAGCAGCGACCCGACAGGGACTAACTATGGCTACACCTTC.

The chain couples TRBV9 to TRBJ2-5; TRBD2 matches 12 bases. CDR3 length: 16 amino acids. Trimming cost V 1 base and J 2 bases; bases outside gene matches: 3. Germline V lookup: CDR1 SGDLS, CDR2 YYNGEE. CDR3 amino acids: CASSVLAGGMQETQYF. The CDR3 DNA reads as TGTGCCAGCAGCGTACTAGCGGGAGGGATGCAAGAGACCCAGTACTTC.

The V call is TRBV18, the J call TRBJ2-3; D is possibly TRBD1 (6 bases). V lost 6 bases, J lost 4 bases, and 8 bases lay in between. Per the germline V gene, CDR1 is KGHSH and CDR2 is LQKENI. The CDR3 covers 12 residues. CDR3 in amino acids: CASSRQADTQYF. The CDR3 nucleotides are TGTGCCAGCTCCCGACAGGCAGATACGCAGTATTTT.

This rearrangement joins TRBV27 to TRBJ1-2; 9 bases fit TRBD1. The CDR3 consists of 14 residues. After removal of 2 bases from V and 8 bases from J, the junction contained 6 bases not matched to a gene. Germline CDR1 reads MNHEY; CDR2 reads SMNVEV (reference sequence). CDR3 protein: CASSLETGGNGYTF. The CDR3 DNA reads as TGTGCCAGCAGTTTAGAGACAGGGGGGAACGGCTACACCTTC.

CDR3 sequence reads: CASRRVTGTGVHTGELFF. CDR3 in DNA: TGTGCCAGCCGCCGGGTTACCGGGACAGGGGTTCACACCGGGGAGCTGTTTTTT. The rearrangement links TRBV14 to TRBJ2-2; 10 bases fit TRBD1. The CDR3 is 18 amino acids. The germline gives CDR1 SGHDN, CDR2 FVKESK. V lost 8 bases and J lost 3; bases outside the gene matches: 15.

This clone is a singleton in its sample. The rearrangement links TRBV5-6 to TRBJ1-2; no reliable D call. Germline-derived CDR1 and CDR2 are SGHDT and YYEEEE. Trimming cost V 1 base and J 0 bases, with 10 bases left between them. The CDR3 is made up of 15 amino acids. CDR3 region: CASSLTVLANYGYTF. In DNA, the CDR3 is TGTGCCAGCAGCTTGACGGTGCTAGCTAACTATGGCTACACCTTC.

The chain is built from TRBV27 and TRBJ2-7, with a weak D call TRBD1 (6 bases). Germline CDR1 MNHEY, CDR2 SMNVEV (reference sequence). The V gene lost 2 bases and the J gene lost 5 bases, with 10 bases spanning the gap. The CDR3 totals 13 residues. The CDR3 DNA reads TGTGCCAGCAGTTTAGCCTCAGGGGACGAGCAGTACTTC. Amino acid sequence: CASSLASGDEQYF.

This chain links TRBV11-3 with TRBJ2-2; 9 bases are shared with TRBD1. Germline-derived CDR1 and CDR2 are SGHNT and YENEEA. The CDR3 spans 15 residues. V was pared by 4 bases and J by 4 bases, with 4 bases of the junction left unmatched. Here the CDR3 reads CASSSDRGSTGELFF. The CDR3 region has the DNA TGTGCCAGCAGCTCAGACAGGGGGAGCACCGGGGAGCTGTTTTTT.

This clone has only one observation. This chain links TRBV7-9 with TRBJ2-7; tentatively, D is TRBD1 (6 bases). CDR1 and CDR2 (germline): SEHNR, FQNEAQ (reference sequence). The V and J ends lost 7 bases and 3 bases respectively, with 16 bases between them. The CDR3 is 14 residues long. This CDR3 reads CASNQQGLNYEQYF. The CDR3 nucleotides read TGTGCCAGCAACCAACAGGGTTTGAACTACGAGCAGTACTTC.

This sequence joins TRBV12-3 or TRBV12-4 and TRBJ1-1, with no clear D. V was trimmed by 5 bases and J by 8 bases, leaving 15 bases between them. CDR3 length: 13 amino acids. The CDR3 sequence: CASSRLEAGEAFF. In nucleotides, the CDR3 is TGTGCCAGCAGTCGGCTGGAGGCCGGGGAAGCTTTCTTT.

The chain uses TRBV10-1 and TRBJ2-1; 8 bases match TRBD2. Germline CDR1 WNHNN, CDR2 SYGVQD (reference sequence). The CDR3 is made up of 14 amino acids. After removal of 3 bases from V and 7 bases from J, the junction contained 5 bases not matched to a gene. In DNA, the CDR3 is TGCGCCAGCAGTGAAGGTAGCGGGGCTAATGAGCAGTTCTTC. It encodes CASSEGSGANEQFF.

The chain carries TRBV5-1 and TRBJ2-7; 9 bases align to TRBD2. The CDR3 has 17 amino acids. CDR1 is SGHRS and CDR2 is YFSETQ in the germline V gene. V lost 4 bases to trimming and J lost 3 bases; unmatched junction nucleotides: 14. This CDR3 reads CASSRGSSGKERYEQYF. The CDR3 nucleotides are TGCGCCAGCAGCCGAGGCTCTAGCGGGAAAGAACGCTACGAGCAGTACTTC. Using reference TRBV5-1 and TRBJ2-7 for the parts outside the CDR3, the full variable domain is KAGVTQTPRYLIKTRGQQVTLSCSPISGHRSVSWYQQTPGQGLQFLFEYFSETQRNKGNFPGRFSGRQFSNSRSEMNVSTLELGDSALYLCASSRGSSGKERYEQYFGPGTRLTVT.

The chain is built from TRBV7-8 and TRBJ1-3; D may be TRBD1 (5 bases). The V gene lost 8 bases and the J gene lost 3 bases, with 11 bases spanning the gap. The CDR3 runs to 13 residues. Germline V CDR1 and CDR2: SGHVS, FQNEAQ. The CDR3 DNA follows: TGTGCCAGCGCAGGGCTAAGTGGAAACACCATATATTTT. Translating it yields CASAGLSGNTIYF.

The rearrangement joins TRBV7-2 to TRBJ2-7; weak D call: TRBD2 (6 bases). Per germline, CDR1 SGHTA and CDR2 FQGNSA. The V and J ends lost 5 bases and 3 bases respectively, with 8 bases between them. The CDR3 runs 12 residues. CDR3 nucleotide sequence: TGTGCCAGCAGCCTGGACTACTACGAGCAGTACTTC. It encodes CASSLDYYEQYF.

The J gene is TRBJ2-7, the V gene TRBV7-6; 7 bases line up with TRBD2. The V and J ends lost 5 bases and 3 bases, in that order; junction bases with no gene match: 10. Germline V gives CDR1 SGHVS, CDR2 FNYEAQ. The CDR3 has 15 amino acids. The CDR3 is CASSHGGRGNYEQYF. In DNA, the CDR3 is TGTGCCAGCAGCCACGGGGGGAGGGGAAACTACGAGCAGTACTTC.

In DNA form, the CDR3 reads TGTGCCAGCAGCCCGACAGGGGGGGGCTTATATGGCTACACCTTC. This translates into CASSPTGGGLYGYTF. The chain combines TRBV5-6 with TRBJ1-2; TRBD1 matches at 9 bases. CDR1 and CDR2 (germline): SGHDT, YYEEEE. The V gene end was trimmed by 4 bases and the J gene end by 5 bases; junction bases not matched to a gene: 9. This CDR3 has 15 amino acids.

The chain uses TRBV6-2 or TRBV6-3 and TRBJ2-5; 7 bases line up with TRBD1. V lost 5 bases to trimming and J lost 4 bases; unmatched junction nucleotides: 13. The CDR3 is made up of 16 amino acids. Germline V gene sequence: CDR1 MNHEY, CDR2 SVGEGT. The CDR3 sequence is CASSHPFDREGETQYF. As DNA, the CDR3 is TGTGCCAGCAGTCATCCGTTCGACAGGGAAGGAGAGACCCAGTACTTC.

This chain links TRBV5-4 with TRBJ2-2; 10 nucleotides agree with TRBD2. CDR1 is SGHNT and CDR2 is YYREEE in the germline V gene (reference sequence). The CDR3 spans 16 residues. V trimming: 4 bases; J trimming: 2 bases; junction bases outside the gene matches: 5. The CDR3 coding sequence is TGTGCCAGCAGCGCTATAGCGGGGGGAAACACCGGGGAGCTGTTTTTT. This encodes CASSAIAGGNTGELFF.

The gene calls are TRBV6-2 or TRBV6-3 and TRBJ1-5; weak D call: TRBD1 (6 bases). This CDR3 comprises 15 residues. The V gene's germline CDR1 is MNHEY and CDR2 SVGEGT. Trimming took off 2 bases at V and 6 bases at J, with 14 bases between the two ends. This chain's CDR3 is CASSYTGAYTQPQHF. CDR3 coding DNA: TGTGCCAGCAGTTACACGGGGGCCTACACTCAGCCCCAGCATTTT.

V is TRBV12-1 and J is TRBJ1-1. TRBV12-1 corresponds to a pseudogene. CDR3 length: 17 residues. CDR3: CASSSPTGKEKNTEAFF. CDR3 sequence (DNA): TGTGCCAGCAGCTCCCCTACGGGCAAGGAAAAGAACACTGAAGCTTTCTTT.

The rearrangement uses TRBV7-3 and TRBJ1-6; D is uncertain. The CDR3 extends over 16 amino acids. CDR1 and CDR2 (germline): SGHTA, FQGTGA. The V and J ends lost 1 base and 5 bases respectively, with 12 bases between them. The DNA for the CDR3 is TGTGCCAGCAGCTTAAGAGGGCCAGACGATAATTCACCCCTCCACTTT. Amino acids: CASSLRGPDDNSPLHF.

This sequence joins TRBV5-4 and TRBJ2-3; 7 nucleotides agree with TRBD2. Germline V gene lookup returns CDR1 SGHNT and CDR2 YYREEE (reference sequence). Trimming took 4 bases from V and 4 from J; bases not matched to a gene: 9. The CDR3 runs 15 residues. The CDR3 loop is CASSRTSSSADTQYF. CDR3 bases: TGTGCCAGCAGCAGGACTAGTAGTTCTGCAGATACGCAGTATTTT.

The table lists this clone with a count of one. The chain's CDR3 is CASRTGSGNTIYF. DNA of the CDR3: TGTGCCAGCCGGACAGGGTCCGGAAACACCATATATTTT. V and J are TRBV4-2 and TRBJ1-3; 8 positions agree with TRBD1. The germline V gene encodes CDR1 LGHNA and CDR2 YNFKEQ. This CDR3 comprises 13 residues. V gave up 8 bases and J gave up 4 bases; unmatched junction bases: 4.